What follows are 2 T cell receptor beta chains derived from one specimen sequenced in a study of blood T cell repertoires in COVID-19. The repertoire was sequenced with immunoSEQ multiplex PCR; TCRdb's copy has only in-frame clones and lacks some. Here the sample spans over 250,000 clones, under 95% being singletons. Sequenced input: PBMCs or T cells enriched from blood (not recorded which). The receptors stem from a man in his fifties or sixties who had recovered from COVID-19.

The gene calls are TRBV15 and TRBJ2-7; 9 positions match TRBD1. Germline V CDR1 and CDR2: LNHNV, YYDKDF (reference sequence). The junction had 8 bases not matched to a gene; V was cut back by 2 bases and J by 6 bases. The CDR3 spans 15 residues. The CDR3 DNA sequence: TGTGCCACCAGCAGAACCGCCGGGACAGGGTTCGAGCAGTACTTC. This codes for CATSRTAGTGFEQYF.

Worth noting for this clone: Its ends do not fully match the called genes, so a read error is possible. The chain couples TRBV6-5 to TRBJ2-7; 8 nucleotides align to TRBD2. Germline assignment: CDR1 MNHEY and CDR2 SVGAGI. The CDR3 spans 13 residues. The CDR3: CASTRTPGGAAHF. The CDR3 nucleotides read TGTGCCAGCACTAGGACACCCGGGGGGGCCGCCCACTTC.